The clone carrying this T cell receptor (beta chain) was observed a handful of times. Its target is not known. Sorting with CD45RO/CCR7/CD25/CD127/CD95/CD27 yielded naive, central memory, regulatory and stem-like memory CD4+ cells. The data are from a study of beta chain features in type 1 diabetes. Study-level findings and limits: Patients' naive, central memory and Treg TCRB repertoires seemed closer to one another than those of healthy donors. Within each of all four CD4+ subsets, Type 1 diabetes patients had TCRB CDR3s that were moderately but significantly shorter.

Of the isolated RNA, all was reverse transcribed, and so the sequenced material was expressed TCRB transcripts. The protocol was immunoSEQ multiplex PCR, while the TCRdb copy is restricted to in-frame clones and leaves out a portion. The sample gives about 340,000 clones, around 9.7% of which show up once; roughly 0.99% is in the top ten. Source material: central memory CD4+ T cells from blood. The sequence was obtained from a man aged 25 to 45 with type 1 diabetes.

The CDR3 DNA reads TGTGCCACCGGAGGTCGAGGGTCTCAAGAGACCCAGTACTTC. This codes for CATGGRGSQETQYF. The chain uses TRBV6-1 and TRBJ2-5; possible D gene TRBD2, 5 bases. The V end lost 10 bases, the J end lost 2 bases, and 17 bases lay between the germline ends. The length of the CDR3 is 14 residues. The germline gives CDR1 MNHNS, CDR2 SASEGT.